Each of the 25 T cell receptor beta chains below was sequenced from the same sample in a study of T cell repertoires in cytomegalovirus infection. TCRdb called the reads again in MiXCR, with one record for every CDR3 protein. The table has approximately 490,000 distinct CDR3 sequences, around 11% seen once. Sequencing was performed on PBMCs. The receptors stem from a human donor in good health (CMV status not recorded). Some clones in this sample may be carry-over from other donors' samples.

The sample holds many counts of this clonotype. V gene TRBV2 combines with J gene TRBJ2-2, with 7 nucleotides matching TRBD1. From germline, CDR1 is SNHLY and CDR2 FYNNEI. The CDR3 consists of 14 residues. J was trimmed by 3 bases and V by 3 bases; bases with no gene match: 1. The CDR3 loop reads CASSDDRDTGELFF. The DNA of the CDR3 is TGTGCCAGCAGTGACGACAGGGACACCGGGGAGCTGTTTTTT. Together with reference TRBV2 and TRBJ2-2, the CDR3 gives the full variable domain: EPEVTQTPSHQVTQMGQEVILRCVPISNHLYFYWYRQILGQKVEFLVSFYNNEISEKSEIFDDQFSVERPDGSNFTLKIRSTKLEDSAMYFCASSDDRDTGELFFGEGSRLTVL.

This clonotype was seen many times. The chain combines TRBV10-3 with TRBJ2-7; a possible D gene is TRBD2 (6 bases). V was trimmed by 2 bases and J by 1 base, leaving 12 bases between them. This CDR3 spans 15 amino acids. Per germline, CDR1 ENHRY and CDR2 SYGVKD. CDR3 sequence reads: CAISETGGTSYEQYF. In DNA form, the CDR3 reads TGTGCCATCAGTGAGACAGGCGGGACTTCCTACGAGCAGTACTTC.

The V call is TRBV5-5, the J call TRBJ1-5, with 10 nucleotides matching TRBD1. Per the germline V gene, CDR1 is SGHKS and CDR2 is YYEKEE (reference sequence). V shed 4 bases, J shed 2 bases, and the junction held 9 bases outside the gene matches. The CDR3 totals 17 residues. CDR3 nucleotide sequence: TGTGCCAGCAGCCGGACAGGGGGAGATGACGGCAATCAGCCCCAGCATTTT. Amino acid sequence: CASSRTGGDDGNQPQHF.

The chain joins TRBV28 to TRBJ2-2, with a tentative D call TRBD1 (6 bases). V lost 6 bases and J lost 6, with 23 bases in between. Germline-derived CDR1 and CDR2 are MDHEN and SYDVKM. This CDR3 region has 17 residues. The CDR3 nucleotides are TGTGCCAGCAGCTCCATCGGCAGGGGCCCCGTTGCCGGGGAGCTGTTTTTT. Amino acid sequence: CASSSIGRGPVAGELFF.

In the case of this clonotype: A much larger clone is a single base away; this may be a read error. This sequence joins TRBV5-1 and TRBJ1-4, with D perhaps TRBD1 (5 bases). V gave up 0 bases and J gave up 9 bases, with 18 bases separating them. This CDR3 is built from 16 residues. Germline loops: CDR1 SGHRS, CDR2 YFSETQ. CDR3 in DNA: TGCGCCAGCAGCTTGGAGGAAACAGGACTATATAAAAAACTGTTTTTT. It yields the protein CASSLEETGLYKKLFF.

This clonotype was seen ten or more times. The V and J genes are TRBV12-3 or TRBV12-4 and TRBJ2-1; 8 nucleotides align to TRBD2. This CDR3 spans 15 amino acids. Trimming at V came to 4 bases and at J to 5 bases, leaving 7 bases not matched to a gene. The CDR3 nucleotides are TGTGCCAGCAGTTCGGGACTAGGAGGGGACAATGAGCAGTTCTTC. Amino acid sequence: CASSSGLGGDNEQFF.

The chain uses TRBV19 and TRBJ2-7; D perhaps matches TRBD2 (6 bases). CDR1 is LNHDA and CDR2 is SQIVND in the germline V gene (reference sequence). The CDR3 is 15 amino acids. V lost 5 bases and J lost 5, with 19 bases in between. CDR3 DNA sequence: TGTGCCAGTAGTCCTTTCGGCGGGGATTACAACGAGCAGTACTTC. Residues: CASSPFGGDYNEQYF.

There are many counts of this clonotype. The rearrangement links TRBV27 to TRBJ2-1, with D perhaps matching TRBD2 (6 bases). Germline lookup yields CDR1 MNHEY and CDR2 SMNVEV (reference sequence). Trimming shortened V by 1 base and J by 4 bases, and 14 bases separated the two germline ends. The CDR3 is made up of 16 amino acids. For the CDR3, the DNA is TGTGCCAGCAGTTTATTCGGGCCGGGAGCTTACAATGAGCAGTTCTTC. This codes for CASSLFGPGAYNEQFF.

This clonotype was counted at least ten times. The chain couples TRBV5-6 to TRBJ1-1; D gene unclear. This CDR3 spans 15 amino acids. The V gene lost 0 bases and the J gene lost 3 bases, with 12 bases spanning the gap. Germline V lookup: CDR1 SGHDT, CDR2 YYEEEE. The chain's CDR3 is CASSLVALLDTEAFF. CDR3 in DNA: TGTGCCAGCAGCTTGGTAGCCCTTCTGGACACTGAAGCTTTCTTT.

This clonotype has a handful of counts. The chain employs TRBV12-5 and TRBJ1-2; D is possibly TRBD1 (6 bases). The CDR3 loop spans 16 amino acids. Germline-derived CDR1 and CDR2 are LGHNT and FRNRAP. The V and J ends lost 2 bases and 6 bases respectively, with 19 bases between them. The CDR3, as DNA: TGTGCTAGTGGTTTGATACCTCGGGGGGGCTCCAATGGCTACACCTTC. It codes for CASGLIPRGGSNGYTF.

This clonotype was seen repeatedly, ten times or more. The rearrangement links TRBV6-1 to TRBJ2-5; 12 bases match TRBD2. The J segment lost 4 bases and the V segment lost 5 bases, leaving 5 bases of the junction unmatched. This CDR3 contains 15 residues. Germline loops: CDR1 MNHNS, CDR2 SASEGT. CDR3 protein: CASSSSGGAGETQYF. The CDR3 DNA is TGTGCCAGCAGTTCTAGCGGGGGGGCGGGAGAGACCCAGTACTTC.

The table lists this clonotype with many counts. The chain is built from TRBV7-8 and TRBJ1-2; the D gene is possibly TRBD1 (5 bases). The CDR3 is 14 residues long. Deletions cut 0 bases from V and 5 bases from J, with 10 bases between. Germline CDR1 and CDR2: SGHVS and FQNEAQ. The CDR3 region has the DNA TGTGCCAGCAGCTTAGCGTACAGGCTTTATGGCTACACCTTC. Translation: CASSLAYRLYGYTF.

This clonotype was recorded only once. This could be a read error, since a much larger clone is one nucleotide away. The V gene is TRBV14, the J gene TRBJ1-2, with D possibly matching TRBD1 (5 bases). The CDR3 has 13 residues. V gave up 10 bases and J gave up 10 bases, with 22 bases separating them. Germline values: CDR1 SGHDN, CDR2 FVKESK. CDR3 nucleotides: TGTGCCAACGCGCCCCCGGGACTCGGGGACTACACCTTC. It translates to CANAPPGLGDYTF.

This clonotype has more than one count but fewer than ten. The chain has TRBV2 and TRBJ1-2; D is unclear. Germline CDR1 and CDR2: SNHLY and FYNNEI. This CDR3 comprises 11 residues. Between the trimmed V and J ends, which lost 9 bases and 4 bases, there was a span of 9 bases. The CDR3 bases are TGTGCCAGGACCGAAACCTATGGCTACACCTTC. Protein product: CARTETYGYTF.

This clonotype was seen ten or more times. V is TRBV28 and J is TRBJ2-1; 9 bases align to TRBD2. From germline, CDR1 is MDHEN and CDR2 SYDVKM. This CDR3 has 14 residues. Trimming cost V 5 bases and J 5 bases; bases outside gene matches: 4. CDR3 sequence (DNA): TGTGCCAGCAGTCTAGCGGGACGGAACAATGAGCAGTTCTTC. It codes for CASSLAGRNNEQFF.

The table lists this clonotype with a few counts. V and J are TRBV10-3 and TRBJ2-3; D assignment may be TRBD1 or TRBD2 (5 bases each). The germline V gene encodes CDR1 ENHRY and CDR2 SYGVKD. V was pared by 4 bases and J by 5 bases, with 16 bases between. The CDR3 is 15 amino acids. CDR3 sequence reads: CAISGRTAGKDTQYF. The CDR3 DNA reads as TGTGCCATCAGTGGGAGGACTGCAGGGAAAGATACGCAGTATTTT.

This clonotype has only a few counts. CDR3 in DNA: TGTGCCAGCTCACCACCGGTACAGGGGATTTCGTACGAGCAGTACTTC. Protein product: CASSPPVQGISYEQYF. The chain has TRBV18 and TRBJ2-7; 7 bases match TRBD1. The CDR3 covers 16 residues. With V trimmed by 0 bases and J by 4 bases, 9 bases remained unmatched. Germline V CDR1 and CDR2: KGHSH, LQKENI.

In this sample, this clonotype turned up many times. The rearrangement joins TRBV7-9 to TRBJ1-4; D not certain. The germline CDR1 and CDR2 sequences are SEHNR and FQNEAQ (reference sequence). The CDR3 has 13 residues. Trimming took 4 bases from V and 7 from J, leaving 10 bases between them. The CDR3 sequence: CASSSERVEKLFF. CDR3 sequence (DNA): TGTGCCAGCAGCTCTGAAAGGGTTGAAAAACTGTTTTTT.

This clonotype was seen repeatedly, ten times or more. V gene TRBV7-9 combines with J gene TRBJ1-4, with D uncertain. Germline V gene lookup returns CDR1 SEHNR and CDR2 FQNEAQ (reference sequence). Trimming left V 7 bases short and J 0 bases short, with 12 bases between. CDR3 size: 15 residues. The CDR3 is CASTPPGSTNEKLFF. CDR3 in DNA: TGTGCCAGCACCCCGCCGGGGTCAACTAATGAAAAACTGTTTTTT. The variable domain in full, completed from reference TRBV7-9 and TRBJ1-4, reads DTGVSQNPRHKITKRGQNVTFRCDPISEHNRLYWYRQTLGQGPEFLTYFQNEAQLEKSRLLSDRFSAERPKGSFSTLEIQRTEQGDSAMYLCASTPPGSTNEKLFFGSGTQLSVL.

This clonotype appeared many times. CDR3: CASSVAEGSYNSPLHF. DNA of the CDR3: TGTGCCAGCAGCGTAGCAGAGGGCTCCTATAATTCACCCCTCCACTTT. The chain recombines TRBV9 with TRBJ1-6; unclear D gene. The germline V gene has CDR1 SGDLS and CDR2 YYNGEE. CDR3 length equals 16 residues. The ends were cut back, 0 bases at V and 0 bases at J, with 7 bases in the middle.

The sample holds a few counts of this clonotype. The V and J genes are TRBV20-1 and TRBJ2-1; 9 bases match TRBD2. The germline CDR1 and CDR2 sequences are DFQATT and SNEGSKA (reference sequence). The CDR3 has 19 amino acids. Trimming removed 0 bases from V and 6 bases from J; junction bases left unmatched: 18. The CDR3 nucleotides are TGCAGTGCTAGAGATTCCTCGGGCTCGCGCGGGGGGGATACCAATGAGCAGTTCTTC. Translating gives CSARDSSGSRGGDTNEQFF.

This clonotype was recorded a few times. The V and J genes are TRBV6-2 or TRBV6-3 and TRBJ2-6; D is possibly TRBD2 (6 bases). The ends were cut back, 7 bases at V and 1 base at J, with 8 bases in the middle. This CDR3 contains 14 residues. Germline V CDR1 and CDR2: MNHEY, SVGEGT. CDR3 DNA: TGTGCCAGCACCCGGGGGTCTGGGGCCAACGTCCTGACTTTC. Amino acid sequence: CASTRGSGANVLTF.

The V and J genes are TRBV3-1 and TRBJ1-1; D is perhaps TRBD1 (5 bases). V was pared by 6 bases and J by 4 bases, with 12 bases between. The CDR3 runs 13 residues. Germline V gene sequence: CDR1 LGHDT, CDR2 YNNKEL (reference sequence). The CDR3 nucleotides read TGTGCCAGCAGGACGGGGCCGGGCACTGAAGCTTTCTTT. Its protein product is CASRTGPGTEAFF.

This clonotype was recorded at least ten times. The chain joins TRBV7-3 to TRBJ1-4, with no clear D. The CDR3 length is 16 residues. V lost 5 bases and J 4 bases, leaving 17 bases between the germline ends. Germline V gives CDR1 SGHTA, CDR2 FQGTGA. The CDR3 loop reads CASSPQGKGVNEKLFF. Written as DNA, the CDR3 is TGTGCCAGCAGCCCTCAAGGGAAGGGAGTTAATGAAAAACTGTTTTTT.

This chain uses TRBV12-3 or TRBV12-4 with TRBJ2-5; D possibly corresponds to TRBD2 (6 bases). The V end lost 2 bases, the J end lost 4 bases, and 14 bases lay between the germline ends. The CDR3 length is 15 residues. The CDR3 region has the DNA TGTGCCAGCAGTTTAAGTCTAGGAGGGGCAGAGACCCAGTACTTC. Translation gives CASSLSLGGAETQYF.